A single sample is the source of the 12 T cell receptor beta chains below, sequenced in a study of cytomegalovirus exposure and HLA in healthy donors. The primer mix had 60 Vbeta and 13 Jbeta primers. Method: immunoSEQ multiplex PCR; TCRdb's copy keeps in-frame clones and lacks some. The table shows some 120,000 clones, with 60% to 70% occurring only once. The source material was PBMCs. These receptors originate from a middle-aged woman in good health and CMV-seropositive.

This clone was found a few times. This chain links TRBV27 with TRBJ2-4, with D possibly being TRBD2 (6 bases). The CDR3 is made up of 13 amino acids. V lost 8 bases, J lost 14 bases, and 22 bases lay in between. Germline V gives CDR1 MNHEY, CDR2 SMNVEV (reference sequence). The CDR3 loop is CASRWRESGVEYF. The DNA of the CDR3 is TGTGCCAGCCGGTGGAGGGAATCCGGAGTGGAGTACTTC.

This chain joins TRBV6-5 and TRBJ2-2; possible D gene TRBD1, 5 bases. This CDR3 is built from 14 residues. Germline CDR1 MNHEY, CDR2 SVGAGI. Trimming removed 5 bases from V and 3 bases from J, with 10 bases in between. Written as DNA, the CDR3 is TGTGCCAGCAGTGCCCTACAGGACACCGGGGAGCTGTTTTTT. Its translation is CASSALQDTGELFF.

This chain uses TRBV28 with TRBJ2-1, with D hard to call. The CDR3 totals 12 residues. With 1 base removed from V and 9 bases from J, the gap between germline ends came to 7 bases. Germline V gene data show CDR1 as MDHEN and CDR2 as SYDVKM. For the CDR3, the DNA is TGTGCCAGCAGTTTATCCCAGGCTGAGCAGTTCTTC. Translated, it gives CASSLSQAEQFF.

This clone came up once. V and J are TRBV7-2 and TRBJ2-1, with D possibly being TRBD1 (5 bases). CDR1 is SGHTA, CDR2 FQGNSA, per germline. The CDR3 consists of 14 residues. V lost 2 bases to trimming and J lost 4 bases, with 9 bases between them. As DNA, the CDR3 is TGTGCCAGCAGCTTAAACAGGAATTACAATGAGCAGTTCTTC. Translation: CASSLNRNYNEQFF.

This rearrangement joins TRBV9 to TRBJ1-3, with D maybe TRBD1 (5 bases). Germline CDR1 is SGDLS and CDR2 is YYNGEE. CDR3 size: 13 residues. The V end lost 3 bases, the J end lost 7 bases, and 11 bases lay between the germline ends. The DNA of the CDR3 is TGTGCCAGCAGCGGGGGAAGGGGTAACACCATATATTTT. It is translated as CASSGGRGNTIYF.

The chain joins TRBV2 to TRBJ1-2, with 7 positions matching TRBD1. V was clipped by 0 bases and J by 9 bases; unmatched bases: 7. Looked up from germline, CDR1 is SNHLY and CDR2 is FYNNEI. The CDR3 is 14 amino acids. In DNA, the CDR3 is TGTGCCAGCAGTGAAGCGGTAGAGGGGGCGAGCTACACCTTC. Its protein product is CASSEAVEGASYTF.

This chain uses TRBV5-5 with TRBJ1-1, with D perhaps TRBD1 (5 bases). The CDR3 has 15 amino acids. V was pared by 0 bases and J by 7 bases, with 16 bases between. Germline-derived CDR1 and CDR2 are SGHKS and YYEKEE (reference sequence). The CDR3 sequence: CASSLGPQGGGEAFF. DNA of the CDR3: TGTGCCAGCAGCTTGGGGCCTCAGGGCGGGGGTGAAGCTTTCTTT.

The chain employs TRBV18 and TRBJ1-5; 7 bases agree with TRBD1. This CDR3 has 16 amino acids. The trim removed 3 bases at V and 2 bases at J, leaving 7 bases unmatched. CDR1 KGHSH and CDR2 LQKENI come from the germline V gene. The CDR3 coding sequence is TGTGCCAGCTCACCGGCACAGGGGAGAGGCAATCAGCCCCAGCATTTT. Its protein is CASSPAQGRGNQPQHF.

The rearrangement uses TRBV29-1 and TRBJ1-1, with TRBD1 identical over 8 bases. Germline-derived CDR1 and CDR2 are SQVTM and ANQGSEA. The ends lost 2 bases at V and 0 bases at J; junction bases unmatched: 2. This CDR3 comprises 14 residues. The CDR3 nucleotides read TGCAGCGTTGAACCGACAGGGGTGAACACTGAAGCTTTCTTT. Its translation is CSVEPTGVNTEAFF.

V is TRBV2 and J is TRBJ2-2; D remains unclear. The CDR3 runs 12 residues. V was trimmed by 1 base and J by 12 bases, leaving 9 bases between them. Germline V gene lookup returns CDR1 SNHLY and CDR2 FYNNEI. CDR3 sequence reads: CASSEVGRKLFF. The CDR3 DNA is TGTGCCAGCAGTGAAGTCGGCAGGAAGCTGTTTTTT.

The chain uses TRBV4-2 and TRBJ2-7; D might be TRBD2 (6 bases). V lost 0 bases and J 5 bases, leaving 17 bases between the germline ends. The CDR3 extends over 16 amino acids. The germline V gene encodes CDR1 LGHNA and CDR2 YNFKEQ. The CDR3 reads CASSQERTNSLHEQYF. CDR3 DNA sequence: TGTGCCAGCAGCCAAGAGAGGACTAATAGTCTGCACGAGCAGTACTTC.

V gene TRBV4-1 combines with J gene TRBJ2-1; 8 bases are a match to TRBD1. This CDR3 is built from 15 residues. V was clipped by 0 bases and J by 4 bases; unmatched bases: 2. The germline V gene encodes CDR1 MGHRA and CDR2 YSYEKL. CDR3 amino acids: CASSQDQGAYNEQFF. The DNA for the CDR3 is TGCGCCAGCAGCCAAGACCAGGGGGCTTACAATGAGCAGTTCTTC.